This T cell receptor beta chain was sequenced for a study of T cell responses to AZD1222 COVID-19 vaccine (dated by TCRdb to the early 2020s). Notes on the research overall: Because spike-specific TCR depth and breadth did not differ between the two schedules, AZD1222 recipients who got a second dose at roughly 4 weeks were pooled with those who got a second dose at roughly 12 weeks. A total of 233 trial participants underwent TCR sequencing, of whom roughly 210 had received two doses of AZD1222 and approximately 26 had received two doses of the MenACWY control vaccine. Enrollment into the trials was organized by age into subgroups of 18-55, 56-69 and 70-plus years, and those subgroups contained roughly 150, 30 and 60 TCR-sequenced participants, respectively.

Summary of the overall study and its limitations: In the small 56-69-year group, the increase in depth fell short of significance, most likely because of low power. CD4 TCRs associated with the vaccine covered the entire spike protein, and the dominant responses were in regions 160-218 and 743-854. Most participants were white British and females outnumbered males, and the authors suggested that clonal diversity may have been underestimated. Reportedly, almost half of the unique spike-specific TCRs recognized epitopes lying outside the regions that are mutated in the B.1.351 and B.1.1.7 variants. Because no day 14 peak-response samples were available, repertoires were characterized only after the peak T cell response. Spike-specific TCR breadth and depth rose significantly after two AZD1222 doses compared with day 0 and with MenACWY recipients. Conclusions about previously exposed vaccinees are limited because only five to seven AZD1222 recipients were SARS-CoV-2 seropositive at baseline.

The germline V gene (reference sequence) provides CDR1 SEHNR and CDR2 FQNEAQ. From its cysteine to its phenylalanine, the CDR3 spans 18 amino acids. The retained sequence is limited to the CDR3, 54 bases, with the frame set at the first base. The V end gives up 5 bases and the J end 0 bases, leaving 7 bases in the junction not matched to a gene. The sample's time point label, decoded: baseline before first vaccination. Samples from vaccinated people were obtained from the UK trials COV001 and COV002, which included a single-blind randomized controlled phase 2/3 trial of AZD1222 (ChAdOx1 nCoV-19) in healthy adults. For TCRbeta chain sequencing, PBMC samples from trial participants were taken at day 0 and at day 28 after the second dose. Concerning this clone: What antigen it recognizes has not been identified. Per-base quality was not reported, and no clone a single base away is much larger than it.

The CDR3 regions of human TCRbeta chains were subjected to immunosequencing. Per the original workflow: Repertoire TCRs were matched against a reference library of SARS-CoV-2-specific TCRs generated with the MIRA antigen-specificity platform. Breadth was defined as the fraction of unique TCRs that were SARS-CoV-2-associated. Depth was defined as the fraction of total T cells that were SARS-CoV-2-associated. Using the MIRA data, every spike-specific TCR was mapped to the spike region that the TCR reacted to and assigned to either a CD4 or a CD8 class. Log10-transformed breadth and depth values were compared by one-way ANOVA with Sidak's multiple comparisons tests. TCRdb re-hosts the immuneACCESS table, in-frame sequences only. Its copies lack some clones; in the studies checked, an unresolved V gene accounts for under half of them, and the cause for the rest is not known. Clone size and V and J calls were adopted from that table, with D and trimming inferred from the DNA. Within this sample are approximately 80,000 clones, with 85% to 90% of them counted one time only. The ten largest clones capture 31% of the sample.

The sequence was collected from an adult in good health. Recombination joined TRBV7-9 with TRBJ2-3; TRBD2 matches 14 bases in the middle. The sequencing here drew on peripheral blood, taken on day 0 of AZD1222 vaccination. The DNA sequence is TGTGCCAGCAGCCTCGGGACTAGCGGGAGTCAGAGCACAGATACGCAGTATTTT. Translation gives CASSLGTSGSQSTDTQYF.